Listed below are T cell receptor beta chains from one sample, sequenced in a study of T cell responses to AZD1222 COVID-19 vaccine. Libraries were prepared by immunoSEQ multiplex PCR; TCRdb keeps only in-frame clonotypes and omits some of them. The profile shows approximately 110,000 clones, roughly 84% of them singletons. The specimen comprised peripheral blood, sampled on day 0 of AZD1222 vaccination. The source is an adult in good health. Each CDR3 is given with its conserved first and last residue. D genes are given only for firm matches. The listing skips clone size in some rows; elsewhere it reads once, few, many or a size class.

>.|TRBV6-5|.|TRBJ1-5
CASSYSIISNQPQHF
TGTGCCAGCAGTTACTCGATTATTAGCAATCAGCCCCAGCATTTT
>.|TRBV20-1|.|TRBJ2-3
CSASGRSGSTDTQYF
TGCAGTGCTAGTGGTCGTTCAGGTAGCACAGATACGCAGTATTTT
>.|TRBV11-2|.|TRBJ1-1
CASSSRPLMNTEAFF
TGTGCCAGCAGCTCAAGACCCCTCATGAACACTGAAGCTTTCTTT
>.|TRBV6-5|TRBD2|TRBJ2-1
CASSPGTSEYNEQFF
TGTGCCAGCAGTCCGGGGACTAGCGAGTACAATGAGCAGTTCTTC
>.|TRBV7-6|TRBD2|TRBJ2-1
CASSLGVAGGHDEQFF
TGTGCCAGCAGCTTAGGGGTAGCGGGGGGTCACGATGAGCAGTTCTTC
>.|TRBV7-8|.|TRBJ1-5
CASSLGQINQPQHF
TGTGCCAGCAGCTTAGGACAGATAAATCAGCCCCAGCATTTT
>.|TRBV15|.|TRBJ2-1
CATSRDSKENEQFF
TGTGCCACCAGCAGAGATTCGAAGGAAAATGAGCAGTTCTTC
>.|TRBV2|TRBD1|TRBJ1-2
CASSTIGTGDGYTF
TGTGCCAGCAGTACGATCGGGACAGGGGATGGCTACACCTTC
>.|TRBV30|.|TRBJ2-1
CAWTITGSGSIPNEQFF
TGTGCCTGGACTATAACAGGGTCCGGATCTATACCCAATGAGCAGTTCTTC
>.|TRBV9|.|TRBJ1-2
CASSVGNSYGYTF
TGTGCCAGCAGCGTAGGTAACAGCTATGGCTACACCTTC
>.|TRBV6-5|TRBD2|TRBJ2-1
CASSTGLAGEQFF
TGTGCCAGCAGTACAGGACTAGCGGGCGAGCAGTTCTTC
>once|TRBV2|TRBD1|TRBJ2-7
CASSTDRVSYEQYF
TGTGCCAGCTCTACGGACAGGGTTTCCTACGAGCAGTACTTC
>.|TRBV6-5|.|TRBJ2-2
CASNIEWNTGELFF
TGTGCCAGCAATATAGAATGGAACACCGGGGAGCTGTTTTTT
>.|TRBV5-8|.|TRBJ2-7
CASSFSRRQAYEQYF
TGTGCCAGCAGCTTTAGTAGGAGACAGGCCTACGAGCAGTACTTC
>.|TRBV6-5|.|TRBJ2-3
CASSRDLPSTDTQYF
TGTGCCAGCAGTAGGGACTTACCGAGCACAGATACGCAGTATTTT
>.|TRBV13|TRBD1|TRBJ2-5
CASSLEQGEETQYF
TGTGCCAGCAGCTTAGAGCAGGGGGAAGAGACCCAGTACTTC
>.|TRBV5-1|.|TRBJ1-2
CASSPGTSSANYGYTF
TGCGCCAGCAGCCCCGGGACATCCTCAGCTAACTATGGCTACACCTTC
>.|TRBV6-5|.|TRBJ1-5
CASSPGVNQPQHF
TGTGCCAGCAGTCCCGGGGTCAATCAGCCCCAGCATTTT
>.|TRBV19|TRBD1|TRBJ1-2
CASSIRGPHYGYTF
TGTGCCAGTAGTATTAGGGGGCCTCACTATGGCTACACCTTC
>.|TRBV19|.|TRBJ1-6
CASSLGEGHSPLHF
TGTGCCAGTAGTTTAGGGGAAGGCCATTCACCCCTCCACTTT
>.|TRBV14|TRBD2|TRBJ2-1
CASSQEVGRGGLSEQFF
TGTGCCAGCAGCCAAGAAGTTGGGCGGGGGGGCCTTAGTGAGCAGTTCTTC
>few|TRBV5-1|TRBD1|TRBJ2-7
CASSPGQGYDEQYF
TGCGCCAGCAGCCCCGGACAGGGTTACGACGAGCAGTACTTC
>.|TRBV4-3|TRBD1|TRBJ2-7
CASSQRQGTYYEQYF
TGCGCCAGCAGCCAGAGACAGGGAACCTACTACGAGCAGTACTTC
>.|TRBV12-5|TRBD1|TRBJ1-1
CASGLVVTGGRTEAFF
TGTGCTAGTGGTTTGGTCGTGACAGGGGGCCGGACTGAAGCTTTCTTT
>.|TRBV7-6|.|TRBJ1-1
CASSSQVNTEAFF
TGTGCCAGCAGCTCACAGGTGAACACTGAAGCTTTCTTT
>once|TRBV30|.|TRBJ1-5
CAWSRGPTSNQPQHF
TGTGCCTGGAGTCGGGGACCGACTAGCAATCAGCCCCAGCATTTT
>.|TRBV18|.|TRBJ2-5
CASSPPTSETQYF
TGTGCCAGCTCACCACCGACGTCCGAGACCCAGTACTTC
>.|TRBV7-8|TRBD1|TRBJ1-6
CASSLPGQGGSPLHF
TGTGCCAGCAGCTTACCCGGACAGGGCGGTTCACCCCTCCACTTT
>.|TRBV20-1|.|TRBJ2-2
CSARDLGELFF
TGCAGTGCTAGAGATCTCGGGGAGCTGTTTTTT
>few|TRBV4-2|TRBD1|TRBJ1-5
CASSQDHRTGGRQPQHF
TGTGCCAGCAGCCAAGATCACAGGACAGGGGGCCGGCAGCCCCAGCATTTT
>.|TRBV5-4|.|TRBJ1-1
CASSLEGRPNTEAFF
TGTGCCAGCAGCTTGGAGGGACGTCCGAACACTGAAGCTTTCTTT
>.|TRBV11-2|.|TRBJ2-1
CASSLRDMGQFF
TGTGCCAGCAGCTTACGGGACATGGGCCAGTTCTTC
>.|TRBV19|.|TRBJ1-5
CASSPTRDLRRVPQHF
TGTGCCAGTAGTCCCACCCGGGACCTCCGCAGGGTGCCCCAGCATTTT
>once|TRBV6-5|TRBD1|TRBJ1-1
CASSYGGQGSTEAFF
TGTGCCAGCAGTTACGGGGGACAGGGGTCGACTGAAGCTTTCTTT
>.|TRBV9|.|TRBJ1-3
CASSLAGAVGNTIYF
TGTGCCAGCAGCCTCGCGGGGGCCGTTGGAAACACCATATATTTT
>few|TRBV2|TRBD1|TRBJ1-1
CASSEQGTGAQNTEAFF
TGTGCCAGCAGTGAGCAGGGAACAGGGGCGCAGAACACTGAAGCTTTCTTT
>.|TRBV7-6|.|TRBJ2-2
CASSLDATGELFF
TGTGCCAGCAGCTTAGACGCTACCGGGGAGCTGTTTTTT
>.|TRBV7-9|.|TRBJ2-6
CASSSTGWGLAGANVLTF
TGTGCCAGCAGCTCCACAGGTTGGGGACTCGCTGGGGCCAACGTCCTGACTTTC
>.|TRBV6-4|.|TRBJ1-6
CASSDSRSSSPLHF
TGTGCCAGCAGTGACAGCAGGTCGAGTTCACCCCTCCACTTT
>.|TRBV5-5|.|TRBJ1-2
CASSLEVYGNYGYTF
TGTGCCAGCAGCTTGGAGGTTTACGGGAACTATGGCTACACCTTC
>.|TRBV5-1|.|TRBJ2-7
CASSGGWPSYEQYF
TGCGCCAGCAGCGGGGGGTGGCCCTCCTACGAGCAGTACTTC
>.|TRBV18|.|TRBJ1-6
CASSPDPRNSPLHF
TGTGCCAGCTCACCAGACCCTAGAAATTCACCCCTCCACTTT
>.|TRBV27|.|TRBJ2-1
CASSVRIPSSYNEQFF
TGTGCCAGCAGTGTCAGAATTCCGAGCTCCTACAATGAGCAGTTCTTC
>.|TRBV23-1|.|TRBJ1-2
CASSQSTRGRGLYGYTF
TGCGCCAGCAGTCAATCGACACGGGGTAGGGGGTTATATGGCTACACCTTC
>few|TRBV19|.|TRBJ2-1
CASSIRGARNEQFF
TGTGCCAGTAGTATTCGGGGGGCGCGCAATGAGCAGTTCTTC
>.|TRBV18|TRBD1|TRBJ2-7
CASSPRTGIGQVIEQYF
TGTGCCAGCTCACCCCGGACAGGCATTGGCCAGGTGATTGAGCAGTACTTC
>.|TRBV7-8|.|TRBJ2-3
CASSLFLTDTQYF
TGTGCCAGCAGCTTATTCCTAACAGATACGCAGTATTTT
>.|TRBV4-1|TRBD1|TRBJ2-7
CASSQAPGQGSYEQYF
TGCGCCAGCAGCCAGGCTCCGGGACAGGGTTCCTACGAGCAGTACTTC
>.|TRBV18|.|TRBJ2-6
CASSLGTGISSGANVLTF
TGTGCCAGCTCTCTCGGGACGGGTATTAGCTCTGGGGCCAACGTCCTGACTTTC